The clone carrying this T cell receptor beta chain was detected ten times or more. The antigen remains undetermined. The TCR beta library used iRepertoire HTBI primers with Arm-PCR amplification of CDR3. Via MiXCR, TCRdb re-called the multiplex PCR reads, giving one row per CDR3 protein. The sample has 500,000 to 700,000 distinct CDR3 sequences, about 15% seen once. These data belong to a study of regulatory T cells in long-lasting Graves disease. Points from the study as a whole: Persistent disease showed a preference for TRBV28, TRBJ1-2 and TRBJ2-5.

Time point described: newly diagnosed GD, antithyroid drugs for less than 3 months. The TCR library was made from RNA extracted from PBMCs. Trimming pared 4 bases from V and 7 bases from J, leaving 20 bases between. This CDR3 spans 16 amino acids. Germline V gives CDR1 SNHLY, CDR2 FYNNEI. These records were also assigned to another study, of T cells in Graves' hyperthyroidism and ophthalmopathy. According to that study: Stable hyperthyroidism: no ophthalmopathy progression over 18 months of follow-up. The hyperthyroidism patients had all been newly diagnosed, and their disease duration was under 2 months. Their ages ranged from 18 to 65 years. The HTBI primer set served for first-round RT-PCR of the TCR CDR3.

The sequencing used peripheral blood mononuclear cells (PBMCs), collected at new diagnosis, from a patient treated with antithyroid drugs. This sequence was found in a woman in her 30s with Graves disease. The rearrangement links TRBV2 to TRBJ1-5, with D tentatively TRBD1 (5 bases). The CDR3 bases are TGTGCCAGCAGTGCAGGCGGGGGTGAAGGCGGGCAGCCCCAGCATTTT. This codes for CASSAGGGEGGQPQHF.